Below, 17 T cell receptor beta chains from the same sample are listed, as sequenced in a study of shared clonotypes between healthy human individuals. TCRdb's table, derived via immunoSEQ multiplex PCR, lists solely in-frame clones and lacks some. The sample has over 2 million clones; about 95% are singletons. Naivety among CD8 cells was defined by CD45RO negativity and positive CCR7 selection, thereby excluding terminally differentiated effector memory CD45RA+ cells. The sequenced sample was naive CD8+ T cells sorted from blood. The receptors were sampled from a man aged 18-30 years in good health.

This sequence joins TRBV4-3 and TRBJ1-2, with D possibly being TRBD1 (6 bases). Trimming pared 0 bases from V and 8 bases from J, leaving 10 bases between. The CDR3 is 13 residues long. CDR1 is LGHNA, CDR2 YSLEER, per germline. The CDR3 loop reads CASSQDEGVGYTF. In DNA form, the CDR3 reads TGCGCCAGCAGCCAAGATGAGGGGGTGGGCTACACCTTC.

This clone was picked up a small number of times. The V and J genes are TRBV9 and TRBJ1-6, with unresolved D. The length of the CDR3 is 13 residues. In germline, CDR1 is SGDLS, CDR2 YYNGEE. V dropped 0 bases and J dropped 10 bases, with 8 bases sitting between them. CDR3 in amino acids: CASSVGIGSPLHF. The CDR3 DNA follows: TGTGCCAGCAGCGTAGGAATTGGATCACCCCTCCACTTT. Drawing the rest from reference TRBV9 and TRBJ1-6, the complete variable domain is DSGVTQTPKHLITATGQRVTLRCSPRSGDLSVYWYQQSLDQGLQFLIQYYNGEERAKGNILERFSAQQFPDLHSELNLSSLELGDSALYFCASSVGIGSPLHFGNGTRLTVT.

The chain is built from TRBV30 and TRBJ2-2; no firm D call. The CDR3 consists of 11 residues. Deletions cut 3 bases from V and 8 bases from J, with 7 bases between. Per germline, CDR1 GTSNPN and CDR2 SVGIG (reference sequence). CDR3 in DNA: TGTGCCTGGAGGAATGTGGGGGAGCTGTTTTTT. This gives the protein CAWRNVGELFF.

This chain uses TRBV9 with TRBJ2-5; D is ambiguous. Deletions cut 1 base from V and 2 bases from J, with 6 bases between. CDR3 length: 13 residues. CDR1 is SGDLS and CDR2 is YYNGEE in the germline V gene. The CDR3 sequence is CASSVTPQETQYF. The CDR3 DNA follows: TGTGCCAGCAGCGTAACCCCACAAGAGACCCAGTACTTC.

V and J are TRBV19 and TRBJ1-1; 8 nucleotides line up with TRBD1. Trimming removed 4 bases from V and 3 bases from J; junction bases left unmatched: 10. Germline lookup yields CDR1 LNHDA and CDR2 SQIVND (reference sequence). The CDR3 consists of 16 residues. The DNA of the CDR3 is TGTGCCAGTAGTACAATTTCCGGGACAGGCTACACTGAAGCTTTCTTT. Its protein is CASSTISGTGYTEAFF.

For the CDR3, the DNA is TGTGCCAGCAGCTTCCTACAGGGGTTGAGCACTGAAGCTTTCTTT. It codes for CASSFLQGLSTEAFF. The chain joins TRBV5-4 to TRBJ1-1, with TRBD1 identical over 7 bases. This CDR3 comprises 15 residues. V shed 2 bases and J 4 bases; nucleotides not matched to a gene: 8. The germline V gene has CDR1 SGHNT and CDR2 YYREEE (reference sequence).

The J gene is TRBJ2-7, the V gene TRBV4-3, with TRBD1 as a possible D gene (6 bases). Trimming left V 1 base short and J 6 bases short, with 10 bases between. CDR1 is LGHNA and CDR2 is YSLEER in the germline V gene. The CDR3 runs 13 residues. The CDR3 bases are TGCGCCAGCAGCCAAGGATGGGGGCCCGAGCAGTACTTC. This translates into CASSQGWGPEQYF.

The rearrangement uses TRBV7-6 and TRBJ2-1; 10 bases are a match to TRBD2. CDR3 length: 17 residues. V gave up 6 bases and J gave up 4 bases; unmatched junction bases: 12. The germline V gene has CDR1 SGHVS and CDR2 FNYEAQ. CDR3 nucleotides: TGTGCCAGCAGTCGAACTAGCGGGGACGGGGCATACAATGAGCAGTTCTTC. This encodes CASSRTSGDGAYNEQFF.

The V and J genes are TRBV25-1 and TRBJ2-7; D ambiguous. V gave up 5 bases and J gave up 3 bases, with 8 bases separating them. Germline CDR1 and CDR2: MGHDK and SYGVNS. This CDR3 has 12 amino acids. For the CDR3, the DNA is TGTGCCAGCAGTCCCGACATCTACGAGCAGTACTTC. It specifies CASSPDIYEQYF.

The rearrangement links TRBV2 to TRBJ2-3; TRBD2 aligns across 10 bases. Germline CDR1 reads SNHLY; CDR2 reads FYNNEI. V gave up 4 bases and J gave up 2 bases; unmatched junction bases: 3. The CDR3 loop spans 15 amino acids. The CDR3 here is CASSGAGGTTDTQYF. CDR3 sequence (DNA): TGTGCCAGCAGTGGAGCGGGGGGGACCACAGATACGCAGTATTTT. Variable domain in full (rest from reference TRBV2 and TRBJ2-3): EPEVTQTPSHQVTQMGQEVILRCVPISNHLYFYWYRQILGQKVEFLVSFYNNEISEKSEIFDDQFSVERPDGSNFTLKIRSTKLEDSAMYFCASSGAGGTTDTQYFGPGTRLTVL.

This sequence joins TRBV4-1 and TRBJ1-1; D is uncertain. The V and J ends lost 2 bases and 0 bases respectively, with 7 bases between them. The CDR3 is 14 amino acids. Germline V gene data show CDR1 as MGHRA and CDR2 as YSYEKL. The CDR3 is CASSQTLLNTEAFF. The CDR3 DNA follows: TGCGCCAGCAGCCAAACCTTACTGAACACTGAAGCTTTCTTT.

This clone was observed a few times. The sample contains more than one DNA sequence encoding this CDR3. V gene TRBV27 combines with J gene TRBJ2-5; TRBD2 is a possible D gene (5 bases). The V gene's germline CDR1 is MNHEY and CDR2 SMNVEV (reference sequence). The CDR3 consists of 13 residues. The V end was cut by 1 base, the J end by 4 bases, with 7 bases between. CDR3 sequence: CASSLFRGETQYF. CDR3 nucleotides: TGTGCCAGCAGTTTATTTCGGGGAGAGACCCAGTACTTC.

The V and J genes are TRBV28 and TRBJ1-5, with 7 bases aligning to TRBD1. Germline V gene sequence: CDR1 MDHEN, CDR2 SYDVKM. This CDR3 contains 13 residues. Unmatched junction bases numbered 5, after V lost 5 bases and J lost 7 bases. The CDR3 is CASSIRGAQPQHF. In nucleotides, the CDR3 is TGTGCCAGCAGTATCAGGGGGGCGCAGCCCCAGCATTTT.

V gene TRBV6-1 combines with J gene TRBJ2-7; TRBD1 matches at 9 bases. Germline V lookup: CDR1 MNHNS, CDR2 SASEGT. V dropped 1 base and J dropped 0; count of bases not matched to a gene: 4. CDR3 length equals 16 residues. This CDR3 reads CASSEGRGQGSYEQYF. CDR3 nucleotide sequence: TGTGCCAGCAGTGAAGGGCGGGGACAGGGCTCCTACGAGCAGTACTTC.

The V gene is TRBV4-1, the J gene TRBJ2-2; D is possibly TRBD2 (5 bases). The CDR3 totals 14 residues. Trimming shortened V by 3 bases and J by 4 bases, and 9 bases separated the two germline ends. The germline V gene encodes CDR1 MGHRA and CDR2 YSYEKL. The CDR3 loop reads CASSQARGTGELFF. CDR3 DNA: TGCGCCAGCAGCCAGGCCCGGGGCACCGGGGAGCTGTTTTTT.

V and J are TRBV27 and TRBJ2-7; 7 nucleotides align to TRBD1. V was pared by 3 bases and J by 0 bases, with 8 bases of the junction left unmatched. Germline V gives CDR1 MNHEY, CDR2 SMNVEV (reference sequence). The CDR3 length is 16 residues. The CDR3 nucleotides are TGTGCCAGCAGTTTCAACGGACAGGAGTTCTCCTACGAGCAGTACTTC. Residues: CASSFNGQEFSYEQYF.

This clone occurred a few times. The genes are TRBV6-1 and TRBJ2-1; 10 bases fit TRBD2. Per germline, CDR1 MNHNS and CDR2 SASEGT. Trimming removed 4 bases from V and 8 bases from J; junction bases left unmatched: 8. This CDR3 has 15 amino acids. For the CDR3, the DNA is TGTGCCAGCAGTGGGCCGGGACTAGCGTACCATGAGCAGTTCTTC. Its protein product is CASSGPGLAYHEQFF.